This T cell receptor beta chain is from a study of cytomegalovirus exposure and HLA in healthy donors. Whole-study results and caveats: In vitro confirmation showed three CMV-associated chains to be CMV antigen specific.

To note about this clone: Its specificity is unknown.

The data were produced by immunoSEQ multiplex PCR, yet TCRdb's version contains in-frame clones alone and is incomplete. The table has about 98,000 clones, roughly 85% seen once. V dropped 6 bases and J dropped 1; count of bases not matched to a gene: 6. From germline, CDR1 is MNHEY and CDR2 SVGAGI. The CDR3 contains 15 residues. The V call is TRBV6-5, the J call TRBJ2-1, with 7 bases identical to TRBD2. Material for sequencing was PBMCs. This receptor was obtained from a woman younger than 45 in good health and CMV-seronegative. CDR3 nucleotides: TGTGCCAGCAGCTTTTCGGGAGGATCCTACAATGAGCAGTTCTTC. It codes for CASSFSGGSYNEQFF.